A selection of T cell receptor beta chains follows, all from one sample in a study of Ad26.COV2.S vaccination and SARS-CoV-2 variants. The table came from immunoSEQ multiplex PCR; TCRdb's copy has only in-frame clones and leaves some out. The data show some 500,000 clones, with about 91% seen just once and just over 2.5% held by the top ten. This specimen was peripheral blood, taken in a trial of Ad26.COV2.S vaccine versus placebo. The receptors here all came from a person aged 18-65 years who received the Ad26.COV2.S COVID-19 vaccine or a placebo. CDR3s include the opening cysteine and the closing phenylalanine or tryptophan. Each record gives: clone size, J gene, V gene, D gene, CDR3 DNA, CDR3 protein. A D gene is named only where the DNA matches it firmly. A row's size may be missing; if present it is once, few, many or a size class.

NA TRBJ2-7 TRBV27 NA TGTGCCAGCAGTTTAGGATACGAGCAGTACTTC CASSLGYEQYF
NA TRBJ1-4 TRBV15 TRBD1 TGTGCCACCAGCGGACAGGATGAAAAACTGTTTTTT CATSGQDEKLFF
NA TRBJ2-2 TRBV5-6 NA TGTGCCAGCAGCTTGGGACAGCGGAACACCGGGGAGCTGTTTTTT CASSLGQRNTGELFF
NA TRBJ1-5 TRBV7-9 NA TGTGCCAGCAGCTTAGCCCCTGGCCAGCCCCAGCATTTT CASSLAPGQPQHF
NA TRBJ1-1 TRBV7-2 NA TGTGCCAGCGGCTCTCGACTGATGAACACTGAAGCTTTCTTT CASGSRLMNTEAFF
NA TRBJ2-3 TRBV25-1 NA TGTGCCAGTCACGGGCCCTCATACCCCTCAGATACGCAGTATTTT CASHGPSYPSDTQYF
NA TRBJ2-4 TRBV3-1/TRBV3-2 NA TGTGCCAGCAGCCAAGAAGGTGACAGTGAGTACTTC CASSQEGDSEYF
once TRBJ1-5 TRBV29-1 NA TGCAGCGTTGGGTGGGGGCGTTCTCAGCCCCAGCATTTT CSVGWGRSQPQHF
NA TRBJ1-2 TRBV30 NA TGTGCCTGGACCCCCCCGGGGGGTTACTATGGCTACACCTTC CAWTPPGGYYGYTF
NA TRBJ2-3 TRBV7-2 NA TGTGCCAGCAGCTTAGGGGGGCTTGAGGGTAATACGCAGTATTTT CASSLGGLEGNTQYF
NA TRBJ1-2 TRBV3-1/TRBV3-2 NA TGTGCCAGCGACGGCGGGCGCGATGGCTACACCTTC CASDGGRDGYTF
NA TRBJ2-7 TRBV5-4 TRBD2 TGTGCCAGCAGCCCCGGCGGGGGGCGTACCTACGAGCAGTACTTC CASSPGGGRTYEQYF
NA TRBJ1-1 TRBV18 NA TGTGCCAGCTCATACCGACAGGTGAACACTGAAGCTTTCTTT CASSYRQVNTEAFF
few TRBJ2-7 TRBV6-5 TRBD1 TGTGCCAGCAGTTACAAGACAGGGTGGGGTAGCGAGCAGTACTTC CASSYKTGWGSEQYF
NA TRBJ2-3 TRBV4-2 TRBD1 TGTGCCAGCAGCCAAGATGGACAGGGGGCTAGAGATACGCAGTATTTT CASSQDGQGARDTQYF
NA TRBJ2-1 TRBV5-1 NA TGCGCCAGCAGCTCTACCCGAGGTGAGCAGTTCTTC CASSSTRGEQFF
NA TRBJ2-5 TRBV7-2 NA TGTGCCAGCAGCTTTTTTGGACAGACCGAGACCCAGTACTTC CASSFFGQTETQYF
NA TRBJ2-5 TRBV6-6 TRBD1 TGTGCCAGCAGTTCAAGACAGGGACGAGAGACCCAGTACTTC CASSSRQGRETQYF
NA TRBJ2-7 TRBV2 NA TGTGCCAGCAGTGTCGGATTAGAGCAGTACTTC CASSVGLEQYF
once TRBJ1-5 TRBV7-2 NA TGTGCCAGCAGCCCACATCGAAGGGGCGGCAATCAGCCCCAGCATTTT CASSPHRRGGNQPQHF
NA TRBJ1-1 TRBV5-4 TRBD1 TGTGCCAGCAGCTTGCCCAGGGGGGGCTCCGCCACTGAAGCTTTCTTT CASSLPRGGSATEAFF
NA TRBJ2-2 TRBV7-9 TRBD1 TGTGCCAGCGTTCAGGGGAGACAGGGGAACACCGGGGAGCTGTTTTTT CASVQGRQGNTGELFF
NA TRBJ2-5 TRBV27 NA TGTGCCAGCACCAAAGGGGGGACCCAGTACTTC CASTKGGTQYF
NA TRBJ2-2 TRBV5-1 TRBD1 TGCGCCAGCAGCGGGGGACAGGGGGCGCCCGGGGAGCTGTTTTTT CASSGGQGAPGELFF
NA TRBJ1-5 TRBV28 NA TGTGCCAGCAGTTTGCTTTCTCAGCCCCAGCATTTT CASSLLSQPQHF
NA TRBJ2-3 TRBV18 NA TGTGCCAGCTCACCGCGAACAGATACGCAGTATTTT CASSPRTDTQYF
NA TRBJ2-3 TRBV19 NA TGTGCCAGTAGTATAGGACAGGATACGCAGTATTTT CASSIGQDTQYF
NA TRBJ2-1 TRBV7-2 TRBD1 TGTGCCAGCGGATACCGGGCAGGGGGCGTCTACAATGAGCAGTTCTTC CASGYRAGGVYNEQFF
NA TRBJ1-4 TRBV4-1 TRBD1 TGCGCCAGCAGCTCCCTCGGGACAGTCGATGAAAAACTGTTTTTT CASSSLGTVDEKLFF
NA TRBJ2-1 TRBV9 TRBD2 TGTGCCAGCAGCGTTAGCGGGGTCTTCGGTGAGCAGTTCTTC CASSVSGVFGEQFF
once TRBJ1-3 TRBV7-9 NA TGTGCCAGCAGTCTCACACGGCTCGGAAACACCATATATTTT CASSLTRLGNTIYF
NA TRBJ1-2 TRBV28 NA TGTGCCAGCAGTCCAATAGGGGGTAGGTCCTATGGCTACACCTTC CASSPIGGRSYGYTF
NA TRBJ1-4 TRBV4-2 NA TGTGCCAGCAGCCCCACCGCGTGGGCAAGAAATGAAAAACTGTTTTTT CASSPTAWARNEKLFF
NA TRBJ1-5 TRBV6-5 NA TGTGCCAGCGCCCCGTTAGTGGGTGGTCAGCCCCAGCATTTT CASAPLVGGQPQHF
NA TRBJ2-1 TRBV9 TRBD2 TGTGCCAGCAGCCAGGGTAGAGCGGGGGGGAATGAGCAGTTCTTC CASSQGRAGGNEQFF
NA TRBJ1-3 TRBV11-3 NA TGTGCCAGCAGCTTACTAGGGACCCCTAACTCTGGAAACACCATATATTTT CASSLLGTPNSGNTIYF
NA TRBJ1-1 TRBV6-5 TRBD1 TGTGCCAGCAGACGGGACAGGGGGCCTGAAGCTTTCTTT CASRRDRGPEAFF
NA TRBJ2-5 TRBV11-2 NA TGTGCCAGCAGCAGACACGCGCAAGAGACCCAGTACTTC CASSRHAQETQYF
NA TRBJ1-4 TRBV3-1/TRBV3-2 NA TGTGCCAGCAGCCAACGGACTTACTTTAATGAAAAACTGTTTTTT CASSQRTYFNEKLFF
NA TRBJ2-2 TRBV5-1 TRBD1 TGCGCCAGCAGCTTAGGACAGGGGGCGATGAACACCGGGGAGCTGTTTTTT CASSLGQGAMNTGELFF
NA TRBJ2-2 TRBV7-2 NA TGTGCCAGCAGCTTTAGGGGTGTCATCGGGGAGCTGTTTTTT CASSFRGVIGELFF
NA TRBJ2-3 TRBV2 NA TGTGCCAGCAGTGTTGGGGGGGGACAAGATACGCAGTATTTT CASSVGGGQDTQYF
once TRBJ1-5 TRBV6-5 NA TGTGCCACCCACGTAGGGCAGCATCAGCCCCAGCATTTT CATHVGQHQPQHF
NA TRBJ1-4 TRBV30 NA TGTGCCTGGGGTCAAGGGAGAAAACTGTTTTTT CAWGQGRKLFF
NA TRBJ1-1 TRBV19 NA TGTGCCAGTAGTATAAATTATCGGCCCCGGGAGGAGGCTTTCTTT CASSINYRPREEAFF
NA TRBJ2-3 TRBV28 TRBD2 TGTGCCAGCAGTTTTGTTGCTAGCGGGTTTAGCACAGATACGCAGTATTTT CASSFVASGFSTDTQYF
NA TRBJ1-1 TRBV6-5 TRBD1 TGTGCCAGCAGTTACACAGGGGACAGCGGAGCTTTCTTT CASSYTGDSGAFF
NA TRBJ1-6 TRBV13 NA TGTGCCAGCAGCCCGGTCGTGGGGTCACCCCTCCACTTT CASSPVVGSPLHF
NA TRBJ1-3 TRBV5-1 NA TGCGCCAGCAGCTTTGCTAGCTCTGGAAACACCATATATTTT CASSFASSGNTIYF
NA TRBJ1-2 TRBV18 NA TGTGCCAGCGCCACAGGGATCTATGGCTACACCTTC CASATGIYGYTF
once TRBJ1-4 TRBV10-3 NA TGTGCCATCAGTGAGCAGGGCAGCACAGCAACTAATGAAAAACTGTTTTTT CAISEQGSTATNEKLFF
NA TRBJ2-2 TRBV11-3 NA TGTGCCAGCAGCTTCGGCGGGGGCCAAAACACCGGGGAGCTGTTTTTT CASSFGGGQNTGELFF
NA TRBJ1-1 TRBV10-1 NA TGCGCCAGCAGTGGAGAAGTGAACACTGAAGCTTTCTTT CASSGEVNTEAFF
NA TRBJ2-3 TRBV4-2 NA TGTGCCAGCAGCCAAGTAGACGGTCCTTATGTAACAGATACGCAGTATTTT CASSQVDGPYVTDTQYF
NA TRBJ1-2 TRBV29-1 TRBD1 TGCAGCGTAGGGGACAGAACCTATGGCTACACCTTC CSVGDRTYGYTF
many TRBJ2-3 TRBV24-1 TRBD1 TGTGCCACCAGCGCGTTTCCGGGACAGGGGAGAACAGATACGCAGTATTTT CATSAFPGQGRTDTQYF
NA TRBJ2-5 TRBV11-3 NA TGTGCCAGCAGCCCTCTAGCGTATGTGGAGACCCAGTACTTC CASSPLAYVETQYF